A single sample is the source of the 24 T cell receptor beta chains below, sequenced in a study of blood T cell repertoires in COVID-19. Clones were sequenced by immunoSEQ multiplex PCR, and TCRdb holds only the in-frame ones, with some missing. The repertoire has about 7,000 clones, roughly nine tenths of them found once; the top ten carry about 10%. Specimen: peripheral blood. All receptors come from a man between 65 and 85 years old with active COVID-19.

This clone turned up a few times. The chain joins TRBV2 to TRBJ1-1; TRBD1 agrees at 7 bases. The germline gives CDR1 SNHLY, CDR2 FYNNEI. The CDR3 is 14 amino acids. Trimming removed 4 bases from V and 4 bases from J; junction bases left unmatched: 6. The CDR3 coding sequence is TGTGCCAGCAGTGTATTAAGGGGGCCCACTGAAGCTTTCTTT. Translated, it gives CASSVLRGPTEAFF. Complete variable domain (other parts from reference TRBV2 and TRBJ1-1): EPEVTQTPSHQVTQMGQEVILRCVPISNHLYFYWYRQILGQKVEFLVSFYNNEISEKSEIFDDQFSVERPDGSNFTLKIRSTKLEDSAMYFCASSVLRGPTEAFFGQGTRLTVV.

This clone was picked up one time. J is TRBJ1-5 and V is TRBV18; 9 bases are shared with TRBD1. CDR1 and CDR2 (germline): KGHSH, LQKENI. The CDR3 sequence is 17 residues long. Trimming took 3 bases from V and 4 from J; bases not matched to a gene: 10. The DNA of the CDR3 is TGTGCCAGCTCACCCTCGGGACAGGGTTTAGCTAATCAGCCCCAGCATTTT. It yields the protein CASSPSGQGLANQPQHF.

This clone showed up just once. This chain joins TRBV19 and TRBJ1-1; the D gene is possibly TRBD1 (6 bases). The CDR3 totals 14 residues. The V end lost 2 bases, the J end lost 4 bases, and 11 bases lay between the germline ends. From germline, CDR1 is LNHDA and CDR2 SQIVND (reference sequence). The CDR3: CASSISRGGTEAFF. CDR3 nucleotides: TGTGCCAGTAGTATAAGCAGGGGCGGCACTGAAGCTTTCTTT.

V and J are TRBV7-9 and TRBJ2-3, with D maybe TRBD1 (6 bases). Between the trimmed V and J ends, which lost 6 bases and 9 bases, there was a span of 13 bases. The CDR3 is 12 amino acids. Germline values: CDR1 SEHNR, CDR2 FQNEAQ (reference sequence). The CDR3 region has the DNA TGTGCCAGCAGGGATCTCGACAGGACGCAGTATTTT. Translating gives CASRDLDRTQYF. Full variable domain (rest looked up from reference TRBV7-9 and TRBJ2-3): DTGVSQNPRHKITKRGQNVTFRCDPISEHNRLYWYRQTLGQGPEFLTYFQNEAQLEKSRLLSDRFSAERPKGSFSTLEIQRTEQGDSAMYLCASRDLDRTQYFGPGTRLTVL.

The chain has TRBV9 and TRBJ1-2, with 7 nucleotides matching TRBD1. V was clipped by 3 bases and J by 4 bases; unmatched bases: 6. Germline loops: CDR1 SGDLS, CDR2 YYNGEE. The CDR3 consists of 14 residues. CDR3 residues: CASSADTGAYGYTF. CDR3 in DNA: TGTGCCAGCAGCGCCGACACAGGGGCCTATGGCTACACCTTC.

This sequence joins TRBV18 and TRBJ1-1; 7 bases line up with TRBD1. CDR3 length: 16 residues. CDR1 is KGHSH, CDR2 LQKENI, per germline. After removal of 3 bases from V and 1 base from J, the junction contained 8 bases not matched to a gene. The CDR3 nucleotides read TGTGCCAGCTCACCCATAGAGACAGGGAAGAACACTGAAGCTTTCTTT. This sequence encodes CASSPIETGKNTEAFF.

The gene calls are TRBV4-2 and TRBJ1-3, with no clear D. Per the germline V gene, CDR1 is LGHNA and CDR2 is YNFKEQ. The CDR3 is made up of 13 amino acids. V dropped 0 bases and J dropped 9 bases, with 9 bases sitting between them. The chain's CDR3 is CASSQDRGSTIYF. The CDR3 DNA reads TGTGCCAGCAGCCAAGATCGAGGGAGCACCATATATTTT.

This chain links TRBV11-2 with TRBJ1-1, with TRBD1 matching over 7 bases. The CDR3 has 16 amino acids. The ends lost 3 bases at V and 2 bases at J; junction bases unmatched: 9. Germline V lookup: CDR1 SGHAT, CDR2 FQNNGV. In nucleotides, the CDR3 is TGTGCCAGCAGCTTGACGGTGGGACAGCTTAACACTGAAGCTTTCTTT. Its translation: CASSLTVGQLNTEAFF.

The rearrangement joins TRBV29-1 to TRBJ1-1; 7 nucleotides align to TRBD1. The V and J ends lost 5 bases and 5 bases, in that order; junction bases with no gene match: 8. The germline gives CDR1 SQVTM, CDR2 ANQGSEA. The CDR3 runs to 13 residues. In DNA form, the CDR3 reads TGCAGCGTTCGCCGGGACAGAGGGACTGAAGCTTTCTTT. Amino acid sequence: CSVRRDRGTEAFF.

The gene calls are TRBV19 and TRBJ1-6; 7 bases are shared with TRBD1. The CDR3 is made up of 16 amino acids. V lost 4 bases, J lost 7 bases, and 10 bases stayed unmatched. Per the germline V gene, CDR1 is LNHDA and CDR2 is SQIVND (reference sequence). The CDR3 reads CASSTRQGRYNSPLHF. Written as DNA, the CDR3 is TGTGCCAGTAGTACGCGACAGGGCAGGTACAATTCACCCCTCCACTTT.

V gene TRBV5-1 combines with J gene TRBJ2-2, with D possibly being TRBD2 (5 bases). CDR3 length equals 14 residues. Trimming shortened V by 4 bases and J by 2 bases, and 9 bases separated the two germline ends. Germline CDR1 and CDR2: SGHRS and YFSETQ. The DNA for the CDR3 is TGCGCCAGCAGCCCGACGGGAAACACCGGGGAGCTGTTTTTT. It codes for CASSPTGNTGELFF.

The chain employs TRBV27 and TRBJ1-1; 8 bases are shared with TRBD1. The V gene end was trimmed by 3 bases and the J gene end by 4 bases; junction bases not matched to a gene: 7. Looked up from germline, CDR1 is MNHEY and CDR2 is SMNVEV (reference sequence). CDR3 size: 15 residues. The CDR3 protein is CASSFLDRVFTEAFF. The CDR3 DNA is TGTGCCAGCAGTTTCTTGGACAGGGTTTTCACTGAAGCTTTCTTT.

The rearrangement links TRBV10-3 to TRBJ1-2, with D possibly TRBD1 on 6 matching bases. Germline loops: CDR1 ENHRY, CDR2 SYGVKD. The CDR3 covers 12 residues. V was cut by 10 bases and J by 8 bases, with 17 bases left in between. DNA for the CDR3: TGTGCCACCAAGGACAGAGATTGGGGCTACACCTTC. Protein sequence: CATKDRDWGYTF.

V and J are TRBV6-5 and TRBJ1-2; D perhaps matches TRBD1 (5 bases). V was pared by 0 bases and J by 5 bases, with 10 bases between. This CDR3 is built from 14 residues. Per germline, CDR1 MNHEY and CDR2 SVGAGI. CDR3 DNA sequence: TGTGCCAGCAGTTACTCGTCGGGGGATTATGGCTACACCTTC. Protein product: CASSYSSGDYGYTF.

This clone appeared a few times. The rearrangement uses TRBV30 and TRBJ1-2; no clear D. V dropped 0 bases and J dropped 8 bases, with 10 bases sitting between them. Germline V CDR1 and CDR2: GTSNPN, SVGIG (reference sequence). The CDR3 runs to 12 residues. Written as DNA, the CDR3 is TGTGCCTGGAGTGTGTCTTCCCGGGGCTACACCTTC. Its translation is CAWSVSSRGYTF.

The gene calls are TRBV5-4 and TRBJ2-5, with 11 bases identical to TRBD2. The CDR3 extends over 17 amino acids. Germline V gives CDR1 SGHNT, CDR2 YYREEE (reference sequence). After removal of 4 bases from V and 5 bases from J, the junction contained 13 bases not matched to a gene. The CDR3 sequence: CASSPGTSGSGGETQYF. The CDR3 DNA follows: TGTGCCAGCAGCCCCGGGACTAGCGGCTCCGGAGGGGAGACCCAGTACTTC.

The chain uses TRBV6-2 or TRBV6-3 and TRBJ2-7; 7 bases map to TRBD1. The germline gives CDR1 MNHEY, CDR2 SVGEGT. The CDR3 length is 13 residues. After removal of 5 bases from V and 2 bases from J, the junction contained 3 bases not matched to a gene. In nucleotides, the CDR3 is TGTGCCAGCAGTCAGGGGACAGCCTACGAGCAGTACTTC. This codes for CASSQGTAYEQYF.

This clone was found once. The chain has TRBV2 and TRBJ1-2; D gene uncertain. From germline, CDR1 is SNHLY and CDR2 FYNNEI. Trimming shortened V by 7 bases and J by 8 bases, and 20 bases separated the two germline ends. The CDR3 contains 14 residues. The CDR3 sequence is CASNPLRTKWGYTF. For the CDR3, the DNA is TGTGCCAGCAACCCCTTGAGAACCAAGTGGGGCTACACCTTC.

V is TRBV4-3 and J is TRBJ1-1; D possibly corresponds to TRBD1 (6 bases). This CDR3 is 14 amino acids long. Germline V lookup: CDR1 LGHNA, CDR2 YSLEER. V was clipped by 4 bases and J by 4 bases, with 13 bases between them. The CDR3 loop is CASSRTQGATEAFF. CDR3 nucleotides: TGCGCCAGCAGCCGAACACAGGGTGCCACTGAAGCTTTCTTT.

This clone was counted a single time. The V gene is TRBV4-2, the J gene TRBJ2-7, with TRBD2 matching over 11 bases. The CDR3 extends over 15 amino acids. Trimming removed 0 bases from V and 9 bases from J; junction bases left unmatched: 7. Germline-derived CDR1 and CDR2 are LGHNA and YNFKEQ. The CDR3 spells CASSQELSGGVPQYF. The CDR3 DNA reads as TGTGCCAGCAGCCAAGAACTTAGCGGGGGGGTGCCGCAGTACTTC.

The V gene is TRBV6-6, the J gene TRBJ2-7; the match to TRBD1 covers 9 bases. This CDR3 is built from 14 residues. Per germline, CDR1 MNHNY and CDR2 SVGAGI (reference sequence). V was clipped by 6 bases and J by 3 bases; unmatched bases: 6. The CDR3 loop is CASSWGQGVYEQYF. The CDR3 nucleotides are TGTGCCAGCAGCTGGGGACAGGGAGTCTACGAGCAGTACTTC.

The chain has TRBV2 and TRBJ2-5; D gene ambiguous. This CDR3 spans 13 amino acids. The germline V gene encodes CDR1 SNHLY and CDR2 FYNNEI. Trimming cost V 7 bases and J 1 base, with 10 bases left between them. The CDR3 loop is CASNSGFQETQYF. CDR3 coding DNA: TGTGCCAGCAATTCGGGTTTCCAAGAGACCCAGTACTTC.

The chain has TRBV19 and TRBJ1-1; D perhaps matches TRBD1 (5 bases). The CDR3 runs to 13 residues. V lost 8 bases and J 1 base, leaving 11 bases between the germline ends. Germline V gene lookup returns CDR1 LNHDA and CDR2 SQIVND (reference sequence). CDR3 DNA sequence: TGTGCCAGTGTCAAGACAGCGAACACTGAAGCTTTCTTT. This translates into CASVKTANTEAFF.

The J gene is TRBJ1-1, the V gene TRBV18; D may be TRBD1 (5 bases). The CDR3 is 14 amino acids. Per the germline V gene, CDR1 is KGHSH and CDR2 is LQKENI. Trimming shortened V by 3 bases and J by 4 bases, and 12 bases separated the two germline ends. The CDR3 bases are TGTGCCAGCTCACCGCAGACAGTAGGCACTGAAGCTTTCTTT. This gives the protein CASSPQTVGTEAFF.